This TCR beta chain was recovered during a study of PD-L1 blockade in urothelial cancer. Study-level information: Patients initiated atezolizumab in the mid-2010s at 1,200 mg intravenously every 3 weeks. A median of approximately 150,000 T cells was found in the blood samples.

Samples spanned pretreatment and treatment, with 1 to 8 time points per patient. Germline lookup yields CDR1 ENHRY and CDR2 SYGVKD. The CDR3 has 13 residues. V lost 10 bases and J lost 2; bases outside the gene matches: 6. Data came from immunoSEQ multiplex PCR; TCRdb stores just in-frame clones and leaves some out. The table shows more than 70,000 clones, with approximately 91% occurring only once. Overall study findings and caveats: Tumor-associated blood clones were expanded more by durable-benefit patients at 3 weeks.

A remark on this clone: Its cognate antigen is unknown.

The sample here was PBMCs, taken around atezolizumab (anti-PD-L1) treatment. V gene TRBV10-3 combines with J gene TRBJ2-3; TRBD1 agrees at 7 bases. This TCR came from a man between 60 and 70 years old with urothelial cancer. CDR3 nucleotides: TGTGCCAGTACACAGGGGACCACAGATACGCAGTATTTT. It is translated as CASTQGTTDTQYF.